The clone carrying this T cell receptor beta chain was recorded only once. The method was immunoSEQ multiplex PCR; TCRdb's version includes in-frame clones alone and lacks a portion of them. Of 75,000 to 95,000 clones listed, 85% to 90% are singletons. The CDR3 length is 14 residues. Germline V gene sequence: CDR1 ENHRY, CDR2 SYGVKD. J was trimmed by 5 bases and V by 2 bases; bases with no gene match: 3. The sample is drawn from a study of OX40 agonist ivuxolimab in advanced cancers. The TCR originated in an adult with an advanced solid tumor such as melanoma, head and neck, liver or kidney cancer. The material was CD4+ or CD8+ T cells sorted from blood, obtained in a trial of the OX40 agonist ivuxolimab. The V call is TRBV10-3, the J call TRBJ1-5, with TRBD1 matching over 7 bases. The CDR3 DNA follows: TGTGCCATCAGTGAGGGGGGACAGCATCAGCCCCAGCATTTT. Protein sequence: CAISEGGQHQPQHF.